This T cell receptor (beta chain) was identified during a study of identical twins. Findings of the study overall: Beta out-of-frame sequences showed weaker excess twin sharing. Low generation probability was overrepresented in out-of-frame alpha sequences shared by twins. There was more out-of-frame TCR alpha sharing in monozygotic twins than models estimated.

In the case of this clonotype: Its antigen is as yet unknown.

Germline V gene lookup returns CDR1 SQVTM and CDR2 ANQGSEA. The V gene lost 6 bases and the J gene lost 7 bases, with 9 bases spanning the gap. The CDR3 totals 10 residues. A universal primer site was added by template switching, and unique molecular identifiers were carried by the cDNA. TCRdb redid the calling of the 5' RACE reads with MiXCR, one entry per CDR3 protein. The data hold around 1.7 million distinct CDR3 sequences, with under 35% observed a single time. The receptor comes from a newborn girl in good health. The specimen sequenced was cord blood. The chain employs TRBV29-1 and TRBJ1-1, with D unresolved. The CDR3 nucleotides read TGCAGCGTCTTCGATGTTGAAGCTTTCTTT. Translating gives CSVFDVEAFF.